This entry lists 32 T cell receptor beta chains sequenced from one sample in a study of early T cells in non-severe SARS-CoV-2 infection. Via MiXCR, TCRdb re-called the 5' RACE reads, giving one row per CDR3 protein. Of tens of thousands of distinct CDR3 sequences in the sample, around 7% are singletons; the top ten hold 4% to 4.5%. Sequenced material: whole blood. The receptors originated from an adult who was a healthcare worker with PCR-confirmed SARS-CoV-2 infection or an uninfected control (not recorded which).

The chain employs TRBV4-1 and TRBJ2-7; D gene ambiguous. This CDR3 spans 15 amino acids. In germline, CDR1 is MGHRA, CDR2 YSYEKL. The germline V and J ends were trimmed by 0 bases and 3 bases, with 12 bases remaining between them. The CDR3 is CASSQDYSTVYEQYF. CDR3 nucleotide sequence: TGCGCCAGCAGCCAAGACTACTCAACGGTCTACGAGCAGTACTTC.

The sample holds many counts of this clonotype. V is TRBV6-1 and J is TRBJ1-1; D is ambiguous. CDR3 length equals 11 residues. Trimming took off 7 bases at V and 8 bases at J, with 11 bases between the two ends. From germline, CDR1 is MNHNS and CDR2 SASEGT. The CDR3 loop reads CASILEVEAFF. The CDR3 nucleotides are TGTGCCAGCATCTTGGAAGTAGAAGCTTTCTTT.

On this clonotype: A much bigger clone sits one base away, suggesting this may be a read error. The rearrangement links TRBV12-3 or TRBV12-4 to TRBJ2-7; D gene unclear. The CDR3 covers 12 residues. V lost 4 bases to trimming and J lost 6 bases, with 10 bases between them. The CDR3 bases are TGTGCCAGCAGTTCTGTGAGTGGCGAGCAGTACTTC. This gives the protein CASSSVSGEQYF.

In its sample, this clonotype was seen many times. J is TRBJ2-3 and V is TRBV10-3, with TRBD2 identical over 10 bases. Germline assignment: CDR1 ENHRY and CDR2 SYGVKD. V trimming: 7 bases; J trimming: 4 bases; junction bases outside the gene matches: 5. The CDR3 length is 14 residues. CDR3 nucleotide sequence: TGTGCCATCAAGGCTAGCGGGAGTGCAGATACGCAGTATTTT. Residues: CAIKASGSADTQYF.

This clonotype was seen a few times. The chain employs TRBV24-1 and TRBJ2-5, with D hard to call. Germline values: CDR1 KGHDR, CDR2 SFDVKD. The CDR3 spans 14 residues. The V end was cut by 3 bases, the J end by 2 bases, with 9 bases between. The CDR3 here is CATSDPGRQETQYF. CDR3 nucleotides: TGTGCCACCAGTGATCCCGGCAGGCAAGAGACCCAGTACTTC.

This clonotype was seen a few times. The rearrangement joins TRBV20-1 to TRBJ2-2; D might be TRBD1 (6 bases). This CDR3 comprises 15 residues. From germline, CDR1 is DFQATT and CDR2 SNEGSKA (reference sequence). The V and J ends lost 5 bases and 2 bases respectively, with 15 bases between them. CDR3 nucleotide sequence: TGCAGTGCTGTCGAACCGGGACATAACACCGGGGAGCTGTTTTTT. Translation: CSAVEPGHNTGELFF.

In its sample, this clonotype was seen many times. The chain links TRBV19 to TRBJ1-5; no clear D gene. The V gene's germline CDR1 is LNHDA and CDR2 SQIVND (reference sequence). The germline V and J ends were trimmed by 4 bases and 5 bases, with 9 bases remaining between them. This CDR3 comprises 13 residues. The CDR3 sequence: CASSNRPDQPQHF. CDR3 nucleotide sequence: TGTGCCAGTAGTAACCGACCAGATCAGCCCCAGCATTTT. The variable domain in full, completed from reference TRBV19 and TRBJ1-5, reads DGGITQSPKYLFRKEGQNVTLSCEQNLNHDAMYWYRQDPGQGLRLIYYSQIVNDFQKGDIAEGYSVSREKKESFPLTVTSAQKNPTAFYLCASSNRPDQPQHFGDGTRLSIL.

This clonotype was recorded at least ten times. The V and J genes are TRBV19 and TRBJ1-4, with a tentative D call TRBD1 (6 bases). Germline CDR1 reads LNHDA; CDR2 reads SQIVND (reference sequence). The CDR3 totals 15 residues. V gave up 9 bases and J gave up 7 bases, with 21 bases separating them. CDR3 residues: CASTRIDRSGEKLFF. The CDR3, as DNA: TGTGCCAGCACCCGAATCGACAGGTCAGGTGAAAAACTGTTTTTT.

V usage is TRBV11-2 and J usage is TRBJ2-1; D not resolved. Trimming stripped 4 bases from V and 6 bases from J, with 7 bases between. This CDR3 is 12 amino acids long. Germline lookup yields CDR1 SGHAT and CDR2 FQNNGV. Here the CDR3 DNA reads TGTGCCAGCAGCTACGGATCCAATGAGCAGTTCTTC. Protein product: CASSYGSNEQFF.

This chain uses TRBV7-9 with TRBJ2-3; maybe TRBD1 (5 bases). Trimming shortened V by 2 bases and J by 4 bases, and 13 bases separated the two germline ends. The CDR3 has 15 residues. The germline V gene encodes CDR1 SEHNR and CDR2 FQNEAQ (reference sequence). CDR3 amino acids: CASSLQGRGPDTQYF. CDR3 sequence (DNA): TGTGCCAGCAGCTTACAGGGTAGGGGCCCAGATACGCAGTATTTT.

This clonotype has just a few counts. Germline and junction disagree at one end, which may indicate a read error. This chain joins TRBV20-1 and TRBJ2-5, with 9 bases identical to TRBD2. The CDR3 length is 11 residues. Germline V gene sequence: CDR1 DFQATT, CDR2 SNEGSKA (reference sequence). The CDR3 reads CGLAGTETQYF. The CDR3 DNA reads TGTGGGCTAGCGGGAACTGAGACCCAGTACTTC.

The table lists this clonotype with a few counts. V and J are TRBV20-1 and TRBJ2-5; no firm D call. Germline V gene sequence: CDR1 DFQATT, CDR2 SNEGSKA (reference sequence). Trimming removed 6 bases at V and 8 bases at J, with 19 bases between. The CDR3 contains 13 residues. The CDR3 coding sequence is TGCAGTGCCCGCGCCGTTGGGCAGGTCACCCAGTACTTC. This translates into CSARAVGQVTQYF.

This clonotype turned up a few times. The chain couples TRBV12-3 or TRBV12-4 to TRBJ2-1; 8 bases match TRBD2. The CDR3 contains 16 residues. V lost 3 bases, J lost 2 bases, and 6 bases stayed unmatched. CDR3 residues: CASSLYSGLAYNEQFF. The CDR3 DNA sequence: TGTGCCAGCAGTTTGTATTCGGGACTAGCCTACAATGAGCAGTTCTTC.

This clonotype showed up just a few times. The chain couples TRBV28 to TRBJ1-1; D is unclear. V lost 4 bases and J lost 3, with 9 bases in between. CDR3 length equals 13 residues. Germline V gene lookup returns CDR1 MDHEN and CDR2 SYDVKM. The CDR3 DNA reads TGTGCCAGCAGTTCGAAGCTGTACACTGAAGCTTTCTTT. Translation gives CASSSKLYTEAFF.

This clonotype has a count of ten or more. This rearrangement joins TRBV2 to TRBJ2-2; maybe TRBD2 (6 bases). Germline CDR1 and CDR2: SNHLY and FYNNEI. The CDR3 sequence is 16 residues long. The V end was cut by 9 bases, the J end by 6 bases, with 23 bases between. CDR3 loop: CARGDETYGSPGELFF. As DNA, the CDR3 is TGTGCCAGGGGAGACGAAACATACGGGAGTCCCGGGGAGCTGTTTTTT.

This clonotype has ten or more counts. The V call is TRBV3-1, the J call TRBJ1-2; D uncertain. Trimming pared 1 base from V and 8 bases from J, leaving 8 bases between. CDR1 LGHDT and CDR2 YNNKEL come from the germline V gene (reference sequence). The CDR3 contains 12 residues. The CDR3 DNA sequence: TGTGCCAGCAGCCAAGGGGATTTCGGCTACACCTTC. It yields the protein CASSQGDFGYTF.

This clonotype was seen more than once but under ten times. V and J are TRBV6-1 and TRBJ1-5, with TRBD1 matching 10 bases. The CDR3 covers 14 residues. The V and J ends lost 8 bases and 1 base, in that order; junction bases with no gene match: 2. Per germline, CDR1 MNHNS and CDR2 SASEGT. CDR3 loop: CASRDRGSNQPQHF. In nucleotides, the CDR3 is TGTGCCAGCCGGGACAGGGGAAGCAATCAGCCCCAGCATTTT.

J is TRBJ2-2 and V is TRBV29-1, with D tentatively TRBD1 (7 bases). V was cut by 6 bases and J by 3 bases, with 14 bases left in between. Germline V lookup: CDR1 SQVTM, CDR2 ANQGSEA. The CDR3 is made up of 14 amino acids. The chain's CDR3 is CSVHQGEDTGELFF. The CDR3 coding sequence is TGCAGCGTCCATCAGGGGGAGGACACCGGGGAGCTGTTTTTT.

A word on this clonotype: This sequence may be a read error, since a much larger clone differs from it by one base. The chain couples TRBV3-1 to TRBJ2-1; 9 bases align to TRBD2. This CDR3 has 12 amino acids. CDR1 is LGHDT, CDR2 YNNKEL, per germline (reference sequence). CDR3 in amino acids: CASGAGGYELFF. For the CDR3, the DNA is TGTGCCAGCGGAGCGGGAGGTTATGAGCTGTTCTTC.

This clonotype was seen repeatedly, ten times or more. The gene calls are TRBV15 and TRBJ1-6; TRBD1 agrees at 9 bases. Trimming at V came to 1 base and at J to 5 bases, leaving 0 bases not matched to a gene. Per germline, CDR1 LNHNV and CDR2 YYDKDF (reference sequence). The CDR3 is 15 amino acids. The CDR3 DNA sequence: TGTGCCACCAGCAGAGGGGACAGGGATAATTCACCCCTCCACTTT. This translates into CATSRGDRDNSPLHF.

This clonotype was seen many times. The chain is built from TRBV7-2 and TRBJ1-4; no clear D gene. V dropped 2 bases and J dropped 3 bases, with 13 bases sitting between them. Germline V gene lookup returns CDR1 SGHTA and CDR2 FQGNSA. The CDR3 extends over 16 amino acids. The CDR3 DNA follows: TGTGCCAGCAGCTTACGGCGGGCTATAGCTAATGAAAAACTGTTTTTT. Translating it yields CASSLRRAIANEKLFF.

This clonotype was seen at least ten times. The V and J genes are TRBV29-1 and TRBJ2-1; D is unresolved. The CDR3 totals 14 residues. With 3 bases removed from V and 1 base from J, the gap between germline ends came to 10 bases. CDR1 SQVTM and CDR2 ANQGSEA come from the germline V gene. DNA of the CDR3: TGCAGCGTTGAGTGGGAAATTTCCTACAATGAGCAGTTCTTC. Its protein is CSVEWEISYNEQFF.

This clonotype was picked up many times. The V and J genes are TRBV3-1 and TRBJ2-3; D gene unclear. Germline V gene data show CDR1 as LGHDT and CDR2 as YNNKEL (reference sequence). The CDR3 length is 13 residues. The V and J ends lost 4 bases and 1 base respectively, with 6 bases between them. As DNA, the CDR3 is TGTGCCAGCAGCCCGTTCCGCACAGATACGCAGTATTTT. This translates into CASSPFRTDTQYF.

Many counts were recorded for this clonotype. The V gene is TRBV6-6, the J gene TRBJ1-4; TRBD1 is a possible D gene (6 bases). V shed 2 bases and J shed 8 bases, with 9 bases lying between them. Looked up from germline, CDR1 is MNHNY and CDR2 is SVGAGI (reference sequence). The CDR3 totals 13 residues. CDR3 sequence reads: CASSYRGGEKLFF. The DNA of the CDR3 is TGTGCCAGCAGTTACCGTGGGGGCGAAAAACTGTTTTTT.

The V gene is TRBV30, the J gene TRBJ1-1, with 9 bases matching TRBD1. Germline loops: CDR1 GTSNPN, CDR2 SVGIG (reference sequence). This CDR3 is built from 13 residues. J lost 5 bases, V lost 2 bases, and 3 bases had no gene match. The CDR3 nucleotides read TGTGCCTGGAGTAGACAGGGGGGTACTGAAGCTTTCTTT. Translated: CAWSRQGGTEAFF.

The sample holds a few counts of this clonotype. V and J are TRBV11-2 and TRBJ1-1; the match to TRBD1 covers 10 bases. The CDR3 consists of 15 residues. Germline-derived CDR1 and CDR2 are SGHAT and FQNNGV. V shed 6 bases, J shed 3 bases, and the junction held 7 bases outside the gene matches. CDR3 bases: TGTGCCAGCAGGCAGACAGGGGGCAGGGACACTGAAGCTTTCTTT. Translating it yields CASRQTGGRDTEAFF.

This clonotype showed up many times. The CDR3 spells CASSLNGGTETQYF. The CDR3 DNA reads as TGTGCCAGCAGCTTAAACGGCGGAACAGAGACCCAGTACTTC. V usage is TRBV7-3 and J usage is TRBJ2-5; D is undetermined. CDR1 is SGHTA and CDR2 is FQGTGA in the germline V gene. V was pared by 1 base and J by 4 bases, with 10 bases between. This CDR3 region has 14 residues.

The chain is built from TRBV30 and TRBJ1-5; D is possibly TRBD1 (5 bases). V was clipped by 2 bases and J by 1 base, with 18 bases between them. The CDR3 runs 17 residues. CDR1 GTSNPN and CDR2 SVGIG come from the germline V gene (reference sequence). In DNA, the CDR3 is TGTGCCTGGAGTAGACGGGACGCGGTCCTCAGCAATCAGCCCCAGCATTTT. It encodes CAWSRRDAVLSNQPQHF.

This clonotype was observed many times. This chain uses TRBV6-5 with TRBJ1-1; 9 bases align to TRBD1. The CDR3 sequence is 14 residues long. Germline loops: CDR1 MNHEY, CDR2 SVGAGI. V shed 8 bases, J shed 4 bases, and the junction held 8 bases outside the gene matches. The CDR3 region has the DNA TGTGCCAGCTCCGGACAGGGGACGGGCACTGAAGCTTTCTTT. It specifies CASSGQGTGTEAFF.

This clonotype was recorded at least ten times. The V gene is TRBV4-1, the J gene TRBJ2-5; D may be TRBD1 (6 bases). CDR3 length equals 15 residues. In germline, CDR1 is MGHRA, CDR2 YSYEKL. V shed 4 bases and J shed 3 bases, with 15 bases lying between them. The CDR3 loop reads CASSRDQRTEETQYF. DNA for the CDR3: TGCGCCAGCAGCCGCGATCAACGGACAGAAGAGACCCAGTACTTC.

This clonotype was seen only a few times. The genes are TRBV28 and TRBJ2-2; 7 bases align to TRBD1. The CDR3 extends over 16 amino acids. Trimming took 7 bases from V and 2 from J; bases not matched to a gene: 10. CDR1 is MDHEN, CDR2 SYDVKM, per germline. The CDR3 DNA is TGTGCCAGCAAACCCCCGGACAGGTCCAACACCGGGGAGCTGTTTTTT. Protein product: CASKPPDRSNTGELFF.

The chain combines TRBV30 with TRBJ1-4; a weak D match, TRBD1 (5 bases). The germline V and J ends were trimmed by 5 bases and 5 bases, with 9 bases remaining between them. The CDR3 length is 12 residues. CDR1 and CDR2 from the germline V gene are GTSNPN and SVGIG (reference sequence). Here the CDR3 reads CAWAGRNEKLFF. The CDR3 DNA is TGTGCCTGGGCAGGGAGGAATGAAAAACTGTTTTTT.